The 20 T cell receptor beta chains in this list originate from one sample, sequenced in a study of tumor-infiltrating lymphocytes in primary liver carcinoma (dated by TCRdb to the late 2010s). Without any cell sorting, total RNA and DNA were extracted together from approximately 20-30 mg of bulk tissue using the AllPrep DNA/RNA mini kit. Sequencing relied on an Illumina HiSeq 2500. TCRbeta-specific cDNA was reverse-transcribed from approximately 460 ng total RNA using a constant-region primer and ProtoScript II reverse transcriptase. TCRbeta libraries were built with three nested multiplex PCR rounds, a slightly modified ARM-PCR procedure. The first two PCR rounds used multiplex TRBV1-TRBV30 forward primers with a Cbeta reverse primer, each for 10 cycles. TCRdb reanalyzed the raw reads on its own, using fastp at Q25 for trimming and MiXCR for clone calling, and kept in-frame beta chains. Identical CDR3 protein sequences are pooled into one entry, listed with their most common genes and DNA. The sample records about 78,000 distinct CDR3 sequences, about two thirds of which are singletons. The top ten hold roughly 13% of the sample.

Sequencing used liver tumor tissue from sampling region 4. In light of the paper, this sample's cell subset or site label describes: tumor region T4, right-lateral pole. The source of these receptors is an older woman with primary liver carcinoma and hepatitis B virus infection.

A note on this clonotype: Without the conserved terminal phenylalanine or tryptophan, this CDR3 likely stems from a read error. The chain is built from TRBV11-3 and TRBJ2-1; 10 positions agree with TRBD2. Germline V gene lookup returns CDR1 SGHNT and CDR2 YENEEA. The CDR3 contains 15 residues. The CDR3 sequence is CAGSLGTSGKLEQFL. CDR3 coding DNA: TGTGCCGGCAGCTTAGGAACTAGCGGGAAGCTCGAGCAGTTCTTG.

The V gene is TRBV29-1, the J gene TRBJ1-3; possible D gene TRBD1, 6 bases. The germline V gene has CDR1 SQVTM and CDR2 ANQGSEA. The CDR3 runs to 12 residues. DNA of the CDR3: TGCAGGCACACCTCTGAGGGGGACACCATATATTTT. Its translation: CRHTSEGDTIYF.

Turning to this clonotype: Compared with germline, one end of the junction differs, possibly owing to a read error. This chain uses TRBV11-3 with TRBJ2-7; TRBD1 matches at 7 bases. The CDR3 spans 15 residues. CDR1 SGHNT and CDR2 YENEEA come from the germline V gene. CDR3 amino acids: CASSPGTDGNYEQYF. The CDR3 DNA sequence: TGTGCCAGCAGCCCCGGGACAGATGGCAACTACGAGCAGTATTTC. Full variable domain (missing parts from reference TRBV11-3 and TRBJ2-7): EAGVVQSPRYKIIEKKQPVAFWCNPISGHNTLYWYLQNLGQGPELLIRYENEEAVDDSQLPKDRFSAERLKGVDSTLKIQPAELGDSAVYLCASSPGTDGNYEQYFGPGTRLTVT.

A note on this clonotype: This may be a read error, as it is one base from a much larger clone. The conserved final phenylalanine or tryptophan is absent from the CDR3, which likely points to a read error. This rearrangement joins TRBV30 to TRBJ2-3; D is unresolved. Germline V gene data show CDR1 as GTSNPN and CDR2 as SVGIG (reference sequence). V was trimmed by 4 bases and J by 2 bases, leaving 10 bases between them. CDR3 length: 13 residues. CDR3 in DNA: TGTGCCTGGATTCTCCCCCACACAGATACGCAGTATTCT. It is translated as CAWILPHTDTQYS.

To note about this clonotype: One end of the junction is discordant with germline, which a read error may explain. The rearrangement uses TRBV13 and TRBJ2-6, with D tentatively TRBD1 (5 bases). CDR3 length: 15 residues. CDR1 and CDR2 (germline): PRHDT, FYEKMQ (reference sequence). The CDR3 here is CASGARSSGANVPTF. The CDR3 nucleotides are TGTGCCAGTGGGGCGAGGAGCTCTGGGGCCAACGTCCCGACTTTC.

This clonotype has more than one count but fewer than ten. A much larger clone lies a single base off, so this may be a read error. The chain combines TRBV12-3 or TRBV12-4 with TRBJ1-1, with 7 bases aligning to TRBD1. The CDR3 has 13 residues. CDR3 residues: CASTLRGNTKAFF. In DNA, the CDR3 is TGTGCCAGCACTCTCAGGGGGAACACTAAAGCTTTCTTT.

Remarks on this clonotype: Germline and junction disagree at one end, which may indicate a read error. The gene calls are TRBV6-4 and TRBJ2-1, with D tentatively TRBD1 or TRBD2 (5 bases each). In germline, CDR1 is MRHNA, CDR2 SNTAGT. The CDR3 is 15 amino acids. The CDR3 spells CATSDGAEKYNERFF. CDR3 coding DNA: TGTGCCACCAGTGACGGGGCGGAGAAATACAATGAGCGGTTCTTC.

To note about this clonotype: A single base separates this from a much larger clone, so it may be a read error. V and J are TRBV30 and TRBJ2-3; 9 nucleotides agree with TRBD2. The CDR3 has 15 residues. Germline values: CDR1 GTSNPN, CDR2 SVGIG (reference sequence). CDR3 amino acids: CAWQPGLARADTQCF. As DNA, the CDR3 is TGTGCCTGGCAACCGGGACTAGCACGCGCAGATACGCAGTGTTTT.

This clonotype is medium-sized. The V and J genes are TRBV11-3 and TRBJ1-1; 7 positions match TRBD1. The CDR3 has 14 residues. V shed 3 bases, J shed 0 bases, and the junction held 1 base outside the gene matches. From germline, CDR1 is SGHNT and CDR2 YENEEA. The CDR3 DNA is TGTGCCAGCAGCTTCGGGACAGTGAACACTGAAGCTTTCTTT. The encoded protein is CASSFGTVNTEAFF.

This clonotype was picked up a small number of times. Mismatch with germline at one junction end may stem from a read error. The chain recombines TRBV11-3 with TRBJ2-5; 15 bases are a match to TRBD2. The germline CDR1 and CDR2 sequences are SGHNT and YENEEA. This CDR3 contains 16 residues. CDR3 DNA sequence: TGTGCCAGCAGCCCGGGACTAGCGGGAGGAATCGAGACCCAGTGGTTC. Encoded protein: CASSPGLAGGIETQWF.

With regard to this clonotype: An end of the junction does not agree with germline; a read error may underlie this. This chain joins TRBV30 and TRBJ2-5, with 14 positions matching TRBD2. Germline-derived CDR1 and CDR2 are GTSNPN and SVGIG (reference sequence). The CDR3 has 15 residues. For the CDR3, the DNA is TGTGCATGGAGTACCGGGACTAGCGGGGGAGAGACCCAGTACTTC. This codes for CAWSTGTSGGETQYF.

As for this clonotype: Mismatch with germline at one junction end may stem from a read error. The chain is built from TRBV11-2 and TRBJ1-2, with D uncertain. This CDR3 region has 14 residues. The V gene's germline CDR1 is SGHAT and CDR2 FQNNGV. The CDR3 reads CASSFWDRDDGYIF. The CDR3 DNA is TGTGCCAGCAGCTTCTGGGATAGGGATGATGGCTACATCTTC.

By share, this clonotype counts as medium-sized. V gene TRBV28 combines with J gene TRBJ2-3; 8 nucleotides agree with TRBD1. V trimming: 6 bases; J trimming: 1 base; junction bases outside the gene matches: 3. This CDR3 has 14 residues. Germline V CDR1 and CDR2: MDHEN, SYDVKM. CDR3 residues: CASRDRAGTDTQYF. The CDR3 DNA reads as TGTGCCAGCAGGGACAGGGCTGGCACAGATACGCAGTATTTT.

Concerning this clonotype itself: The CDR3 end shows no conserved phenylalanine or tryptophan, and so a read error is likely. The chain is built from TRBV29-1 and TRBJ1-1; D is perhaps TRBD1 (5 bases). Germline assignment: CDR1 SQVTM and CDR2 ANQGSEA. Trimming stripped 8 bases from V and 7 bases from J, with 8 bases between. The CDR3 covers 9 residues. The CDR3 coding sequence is TGCAGCAGAGGGGATGAAGCTTTCTGT. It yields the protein CSRGDEAFC.

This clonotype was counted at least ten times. CDR3 DNA sequence: TGTGCCAGCAGTCCGCCGGGTAGGGGGACCTACGAGCAGTACTTC. Translated: CASSPPGRGTYEQYF. The chain is built from TRBV28 and TRBJ2-7; weak D call: TRBD1 (6 bases). The germline CDR1 and CDR2 sequences are MDHEN and SYDVKM. V gave up 5 bases and J gave up 2 bases, with 16 bases separating them. The CDR3 is made up of 15 amino acids.

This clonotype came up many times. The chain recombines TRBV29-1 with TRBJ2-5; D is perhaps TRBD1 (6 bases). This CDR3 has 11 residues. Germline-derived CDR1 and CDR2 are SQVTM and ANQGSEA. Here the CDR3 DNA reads TGCAAGGTCGCCAGGGGAGAGACCCAGTACTTC. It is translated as CKVARGETQYF.

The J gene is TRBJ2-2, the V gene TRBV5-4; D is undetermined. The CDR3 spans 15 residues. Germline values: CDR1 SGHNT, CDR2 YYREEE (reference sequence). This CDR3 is CPISLFERNTGELFF. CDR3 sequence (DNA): TGTCCCATCAGCTTGTTCGAGCGGAACACCGGGGAGCTGTTTTTT.

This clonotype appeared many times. CDR3 region: CASSYVQETQYF. CDR3 coding DNA: TGTGCCAGCAGCTACGTCCAAGAGACCCAGTACTTC. The chain recombines TRBV5-5 with TRBJ2-5; D ambiguous. The germline V gene has CDR1 SGHKS and CDR2 YYEKEE (reference sequence). The ends were cut back, 3 bases at V and 1 base at J, with 4 bases in the middle. This CDR3 is 12 amino acids long.

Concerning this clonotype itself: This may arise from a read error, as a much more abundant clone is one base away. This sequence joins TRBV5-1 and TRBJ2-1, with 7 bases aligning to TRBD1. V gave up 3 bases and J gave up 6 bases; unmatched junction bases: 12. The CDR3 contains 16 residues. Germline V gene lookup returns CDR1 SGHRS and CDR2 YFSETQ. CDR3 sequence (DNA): TGCGCCAGCAGCTGGAACTCTTTGGCAGGGGGCAATGAGCAGTTCTTC. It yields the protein CASSWNSLAGGNEQFF.

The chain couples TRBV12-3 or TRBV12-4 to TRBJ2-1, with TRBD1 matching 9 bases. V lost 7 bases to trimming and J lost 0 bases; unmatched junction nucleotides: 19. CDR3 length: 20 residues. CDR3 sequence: CASNLPPGQGGRSSYNEQFF. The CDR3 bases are TGTGCCAGCAACCTTCCCCCGGGACAGGGAGGGCGAAGCTCCTACAATGAGCAGTTCTTC.